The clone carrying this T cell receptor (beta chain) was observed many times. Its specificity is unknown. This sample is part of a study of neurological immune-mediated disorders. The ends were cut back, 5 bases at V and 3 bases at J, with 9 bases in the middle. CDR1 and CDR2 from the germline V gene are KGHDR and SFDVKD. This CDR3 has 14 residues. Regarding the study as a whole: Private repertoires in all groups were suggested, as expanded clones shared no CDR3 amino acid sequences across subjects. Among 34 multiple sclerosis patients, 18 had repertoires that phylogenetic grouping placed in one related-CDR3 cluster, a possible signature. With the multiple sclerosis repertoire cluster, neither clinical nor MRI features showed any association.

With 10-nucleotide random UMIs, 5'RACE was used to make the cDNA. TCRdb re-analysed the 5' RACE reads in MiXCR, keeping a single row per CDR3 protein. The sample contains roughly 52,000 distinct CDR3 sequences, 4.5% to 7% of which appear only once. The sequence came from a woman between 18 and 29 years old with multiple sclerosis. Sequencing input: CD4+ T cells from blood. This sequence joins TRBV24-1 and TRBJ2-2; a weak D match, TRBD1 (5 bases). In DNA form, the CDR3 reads TGTGCCACCAGTGCAGGGTTGGACACCGGGGAGCTGTTTTTT. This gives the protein CATSAGLDTGELFF.